This T cell receptor beta chain is drawn from a study of T cells in Graves' hyperthyroidism and ophthalmopathy. Background on the study: At initial diagnosis, before any treatment had begun, peripheral blood was obtained.

Amplification targeted TCR beta CDR3 regions from RNA transcripts. In the first-round RT-PCR of the TCR CDR3, the HTBI primer set was used. TCRdb redid the calling of the multiplex PCR reads with MiXCR, one entry per CDR3 protein. The repertoire consists of hundreds of thousands of distinct CDR3 sequences, with around 15% occurring once and the leading ten covering 15% to 20%. In this sample, this clonotype turned up a few times. What it binds is unknown. Absent ophthalmopathy progression within 18 months defined stable Graves' hyperthyroidism. The V and J ends lost 1 base and 8 bases respectively, with 9 bases between them. The CDR3 is 12 amino acids. Germline CDR1 reads MGHDK; CDR2 reads SYGVNS. Findings and caveats of the study: In the blood, most expanded thyroid clonotypes above 0.001 appeared as well.

Sequencing was performed on blood. This receptor was obtained from a woman aged 18-29 years with Graves' hyperthyroidism. The chain is built from TRBV25-1 and TRBJ2-7; D is perhaps TRBD1 (6 bases). The DNA for the CDR3 is TGTGCCAGCAGTGAATCGGACAGTCAGCAGTACTTC. The encoded protein is CASSESDSQQYF.